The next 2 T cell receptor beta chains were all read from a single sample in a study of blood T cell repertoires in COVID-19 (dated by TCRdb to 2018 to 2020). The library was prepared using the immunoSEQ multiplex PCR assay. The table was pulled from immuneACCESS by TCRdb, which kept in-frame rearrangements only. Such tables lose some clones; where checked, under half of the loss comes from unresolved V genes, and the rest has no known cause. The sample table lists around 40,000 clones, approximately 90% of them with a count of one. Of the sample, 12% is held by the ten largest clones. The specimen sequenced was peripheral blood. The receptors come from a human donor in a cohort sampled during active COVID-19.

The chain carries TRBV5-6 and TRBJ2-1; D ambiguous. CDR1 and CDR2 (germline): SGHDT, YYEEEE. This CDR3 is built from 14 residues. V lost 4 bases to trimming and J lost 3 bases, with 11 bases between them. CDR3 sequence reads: CASSADTLYNEQFF. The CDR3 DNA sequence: TGTGCCAGCAGCGCCGATACTCTCTACAATGAGCAGTTCTTC.

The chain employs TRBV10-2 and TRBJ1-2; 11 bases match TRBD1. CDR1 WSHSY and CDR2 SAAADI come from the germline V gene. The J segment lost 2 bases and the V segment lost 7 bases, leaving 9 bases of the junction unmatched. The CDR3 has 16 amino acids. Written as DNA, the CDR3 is TGCGCCAGCACCGCCCGGACAGGGGGCCTAAACTATGGCTACACCTTC. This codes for CASTARTGGLNYGYTF.